This T cell receptor beta chain comes out of a study of blood T cell repertoires in COVID-19 (dated by TCRdb to 2020 to 2021). Regarding the study in general: The collaborator samples originated in the United States, Italy and Spain and spanned the acute and convalescent phases of COVID-19. The prospective study material was composed of cDNA or gDNA derived from T cells, B-cell-depleted T cells, or PBMCs. Subjects who had been exposed to COVID-19, were actively infected with it, or had recovered from it provided the deeply sampled blood TCRbeta repertoires that made up the dataset. The repertoires were made available in a free public database intended to serve as a resource for research on the immune response to SARS-CoV-2. The samples were drawn from the first 160 participants of the ongoing ImmuneRACE study and from 1,200 or so subjects provided by 6 global collaborators. Nearly every sample came with metadata listing a de-identified subject ID, COVID-19 status, age in years and sex. Where available, HLA class I and class II types were obtained from metadata supplied by the sample provider rather than from assay-based typing.

Study-wide findings and limitations: The amount of clinical and demographic metadata varied by source and participant and was provided uncurated.

The immunoSEQ Assay, a bias-controlled multiplex PCR, was used to amplify TCRbeta CDR3 regions from genomic DNA. As for how the authors treated the data: Nucleated cell counts per sample were estimated from amplification of reference gene primers within the assay. To quantify the absolute abundance of each unique TCRbeta CDR3 rearrangement, sequence reads were collapsed and filtered. Productive Simpson clonality was computed per sample as the square root of Simpson's diversity index over productive rearrangements. Sourced from immuneACCESS, this table was stored by TCRdb with only in-frame sequences that have V and J called. A share of the clones is absent; for the studies checked, an unresolved V gene accounts for under half, and the remainder has no known explanation. That table is the source of V, J and clone size, and D and trimming were worked out from the DNA. The sample table shows roughly 60,000 clones, and 90% are seen once. More than 9% of the sample rests with the top ten.

The collaborating institutions used their own protocols to collect whole blood in K2EDTA tubes. For TCRbeta analysis, collaborators shipped samples in one of three forms: frozen whole blood, isolated PBMCs, or DNA extracted from either of those sample types. Notes on this clone: The antigen it recognizes is unknown. No much larger clone is present one base from it, and per-base qualities are unavailable.

The germline V gene yields SGHTA for CDR1 and FQGNSA for CDR2. The V end gives up 1 base and the J end 5 bases, leaving 14 bases in the junction not matched to a gene. The CDR3 runs 17 residues from the cysteine to the valine. Left in the record is the CDR3 DNA by itself, 51 bases read in frame from the first base. Sequenced: peripheral blood. This sequence was found in a woman older than 75 with active COVID-19. The chain is assembled from TRBV7-2 and TRBJ2-7; TRBD2 lines up with 7 middle nucleotides. The DNA sequence is as follows: TGTGCCAGCAGCTTAGTTGGGGGGGGGAGCTCCTATGACGAGCAGTACGTC. Translated, this is CASSLVGGGSSYDEQYV.